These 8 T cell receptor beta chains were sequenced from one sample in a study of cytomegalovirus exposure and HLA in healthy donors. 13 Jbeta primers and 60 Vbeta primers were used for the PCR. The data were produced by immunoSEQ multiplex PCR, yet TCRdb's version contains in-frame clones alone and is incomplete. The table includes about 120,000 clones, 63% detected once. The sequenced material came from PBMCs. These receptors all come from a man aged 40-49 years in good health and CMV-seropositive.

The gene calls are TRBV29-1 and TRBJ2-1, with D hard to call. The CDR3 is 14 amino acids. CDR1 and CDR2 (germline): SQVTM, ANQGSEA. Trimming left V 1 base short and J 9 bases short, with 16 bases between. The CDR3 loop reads CSVEVGLGSGEQFF. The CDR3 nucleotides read TGCAGCGTTGAAGTTGGGTTAGGCTCGGGTGAGCAGTTCTTC.

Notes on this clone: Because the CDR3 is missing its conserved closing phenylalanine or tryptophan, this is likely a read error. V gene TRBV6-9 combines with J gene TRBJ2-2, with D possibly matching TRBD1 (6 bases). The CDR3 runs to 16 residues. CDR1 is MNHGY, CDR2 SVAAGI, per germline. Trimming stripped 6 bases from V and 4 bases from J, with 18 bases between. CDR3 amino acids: CASRRENRVRTGELFV. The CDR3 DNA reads TGTGCCAGCAGACGAGAAAACAGGGTCCGCACCGGGGAGCTGTTTGTT.

The CDR3 loop is CASSPGTAAYEQYF. The CDR3 bases are TGTGCCAGCAGTCCCGGGACAGCGGCCTACGAGCAGTACTTC. The gene calls are TRBV2 and TRBJ2-7; 7 bases are a match to TRBD1. With 5 bases clipped from V and 2 bases from J, the junction kept 6 bases outside the gene matches. Germline V lookup: CDR1 SNHLY, CDR2 FYNNEI. This CDR3 is built from 14 residues. The full variable domain, completed using reference TRBV2 and TRBJ2-7, is EPEVTQTPSHQVTQMGQEVILRCVPISNHLYFYWYRQILGQKVEFLVSFYNNEISEKSEIFDDQFSVERPDGSNFTLKIRSTKLEDSAMYFCASSPGTAAYEQYFGPGTRLTVT.

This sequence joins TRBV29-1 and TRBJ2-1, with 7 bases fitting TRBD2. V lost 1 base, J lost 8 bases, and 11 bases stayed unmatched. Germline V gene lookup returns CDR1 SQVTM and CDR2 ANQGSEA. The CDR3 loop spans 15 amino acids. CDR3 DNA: TGCAGCGTTGAAGGACGACTAGCCCTGGGCCATGAGCAGTTCTTC. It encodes CSVEGRLALGHEQFF.

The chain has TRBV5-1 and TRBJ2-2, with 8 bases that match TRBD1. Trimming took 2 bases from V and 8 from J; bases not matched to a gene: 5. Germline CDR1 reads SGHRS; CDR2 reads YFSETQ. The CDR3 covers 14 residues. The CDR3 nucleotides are TGCGCCAGCAGCTTCGTACAGGGGGAGGGGGAGCTGTTTTTT. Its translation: CASSFVQGEGELFF.

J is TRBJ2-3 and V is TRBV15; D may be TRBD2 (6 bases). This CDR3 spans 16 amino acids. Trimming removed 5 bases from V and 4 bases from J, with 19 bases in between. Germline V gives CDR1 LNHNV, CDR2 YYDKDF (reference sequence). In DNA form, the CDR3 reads TGTGCCACCAGCTTCCGAAGGGGCGGGGTTCCAGATACGCAGTATTTT. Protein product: CATSFRRGGVPDTQYF. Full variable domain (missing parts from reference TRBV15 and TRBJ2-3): DAMVIQNPRYQVTQFGKPVTLSCSQTLNHNVMYWYQQKSSQAPKLLFHYYDKDFNNEADTPDNFQSRRPNTSFCFLDIRSPGLGDTAMYLCATSFRRGGVPDTQYFGPGTRLTVL.

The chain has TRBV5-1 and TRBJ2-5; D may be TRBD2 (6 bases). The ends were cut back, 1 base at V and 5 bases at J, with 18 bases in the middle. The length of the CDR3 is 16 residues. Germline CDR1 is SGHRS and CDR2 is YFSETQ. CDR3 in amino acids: CASSLQAGWRRETQYF. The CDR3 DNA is TGCGCCAGCAGCTTGCAAGCGGGCTGGAGACGTGAGACCCAGTACTTC.

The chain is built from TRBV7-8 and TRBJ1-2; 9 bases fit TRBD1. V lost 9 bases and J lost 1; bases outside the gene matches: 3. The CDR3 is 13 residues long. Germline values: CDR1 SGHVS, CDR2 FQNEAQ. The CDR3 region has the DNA TGTGCCAGTGACAGGGGGGATAACTATGGCTACACCTTC. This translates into CASDRGDNYGYTF.